A selection of T cell receptor beta chains follows, all from one sample in a study of cytomegalovirus exposure and HLA in healthy donors. TCRdb's copy holds only in-frame clones and misses some; the assay was immunoSEQ multiplex PCR. This table holds roughly 110,000 clones, less than 85% found once. Sequences were obtained from PBMCs. These receptors all stem from a woman aged 40 to 49 in good health and CMV-seropositive. Each CDR3 is given with its conserved first and last residue. The D gene is left open where the match is weak.

TRBV6-1 TRBD2 CASSVSLAGVGDTQYF
TRBV5-6 NA CASSVGHFYEQYF
TRBV7-8 TRBD1 CASRTGGAIGYTF
TRBV30 NA CAWSLGLAGANVLTF
TRBV6-4 TRBD2 CASSKTSGSSDTQYF
TRBV9 TRBD2 CASSVLAGSGTGELFF
TRBV30 NA CAWSRQGRNGYTF
TRBV5-1 TRBD1 CASSLEGPTGLNSPLHF
TRBV5-6 TRBD1 CASSWDSQQFF
TRBV9 NA CASGGASVQTQYF
TRBV30 NA CAWSDYDHEQFF
TRBV6-5 NA CASSYSSGSYNEQFF
TRBV4-2 NA CASSQAALANRQETQYF
TRBV10-2 TRBD1 CASSEWQGVDGYTF
TRBV2 TRBD1 CASRGTGGNQPQHF
TRBV5-1 NA CASSLEGSPITSEQYF
TRBV7-2 NA CASSQAAGAQETQYF
TRBV5-6 NA CASSLKTVRVSPLHF